The 21 T cell receptor beta chains in this list originate from one sample, sequenced in a study of blood T cell repertoires in COVID-19. Profiling relied on immunoSEQ multiplex PCR, and the TCRdb table lists in-frame clones only, not all of them. The sample contains under 400,000 clones, 85% to 90% of which appear only once. The sample was peripheral blood. The receptors come from a man aged 18-30 years with active or convalescent COVID-19.

The chain links TRBV7-2 to TRBJ2-5; D is uncertain. The V end lost 2 bases, the J end lost 7 bases, and 17 bases lay between the germline ends. CDR3 size: 15 residues. CDR1 and CDR2 from the germline V gene are SGHTA and FQGNSA. The CDR3 is CASSLQTGSVRTQYF. The CDR3 bases are TGTGCCAGCAGCTTACAAACCGGGTCAGTCCGGACCCAGTACTTC.

This chain joins TRBV28 and TRBJ1-2; tentative D call: TRBD1 (5 bases). The V gene lost 4 bases and the J gene lost 12 bases, with 21 bases spanning the gap. The germline V gene encodes CDR1 MDHEN and CDR2 SYDVKM. The CDR3 loop spans 14 amino acids. The DNA of the CDR3 is TGTGCCAGCAGTTCAAACGGACACTACCTAGGTCACACCTTC. Its translation: CASSSNGHYLGHTF.

The chain has TRBV7-6 and TRBJ1-4; tentative D call: TRBD1 (5 bases). The V gene lost 1 base and the J gene lost 8 bases, with 11 bases spanning the gap. In germline, CDR1 is SGHVS, CDR2 FNYEAQ. The CDR3 extends over 14 amino acids. DNA of the CDR3: TGTGCCAGCAGCTTAGTAAGGGGTGAGGAAAAACTGTTTTTT. This encodes CASSLVRGEEKLFF.

The genes are TRBV23-1 and TRBJ1-4; D gene unclear. TRBV23-1 is placed among ORFs of uncertain function. V was shortened by 6 bases and J by 8 bases, with 7 bases between the two germline ends. This CDR3 has 11 residues. Written as DNA, the CDR3 is TGCGCCAGCAGCCTAGAGGAAAAACTGTTTTTT. Translation gives CASSLEEKLFF.

Only one count was recorded for this clone. The CDR3 region is CASSTTLNTEAFF. CDR3 DNA: TGTGCCAGTAGTACGACATTGAACACTGAAGCTTTCTTT. The V and J genes are TRBV19 and TRBJ1-1; D not certain. The germline V and J ends were trimmed by 4 bases and 0 bases, with 6 bases remaining between them. CDR3 length: 13 amino acids. Germline assignment: CDR1 LNHDA and CDR2 SQIVND (reference sequence).

The chain is built from TRBV6-1 and TRBJ1-2; 8 bases agree with TRBD1. J lost 6 bases, V lost 5 bases, and 5 bases had no gene match. Germline CDR1 reads MNHNS; CDR2 reads SASEGT. The CDR3 length is 13 residues. This chain's CDR3 is CASSSGTGDGYTF. CDR3 DNA: TGTGCCAGCAGTTCCGGGACAGGTGATGGCTACACCTTC.

The chain links TRBV5-1 to TRBJ1-1; D might be TRBD1 (6 bases). The V end was cut by 3 bases, the J end by 4 bases, with 13 bases between. In germline, CDR1 is SGHRS, CDR2 YFSETQ. This CDR3 spans 14 amino acids. The CDR3 region is CASSWGGEVTEAFF. The DNA for the CDR3 is TGCGCCAGCAGCTGGGGGGGCGAGGTCACTGAAGCTTTCTTT.

This clone is a singleton in its sample. The chain combines TRBV2 with TRBJ2-1; 11 nucleotides match TRBD2. The CDR3 spans 14 residues. V lost 5 bases and J lost 4; bases outside the gene matches: 1. Looked up from germline, CDR1 is SNHLY and CDR2 is FYNNEI. CDR3 nucleotide sequence: TGTGCCAGCAGTCGACTAGCGGGATACAATGAGCAGTTCTTC. Encoded protein: CASSRLAGYNEQFF.

V is TRBV4-3 and J is TRBJ1-5, with D uncertain. The CDR3 spans 15 residues. The germline V gene has CDR1 LGHNA and CDR2 YSLEER. Deletions cut 0 bases from V and 9 bases from J, with 15 bases between. CDR3 in amino acids: CASSQEYPANRPQHF. The CDR3 nucleotides read TGCGCCAGCAGCCAAGAATACCCGGCGAACAGGCCCCAGCATTTT.

The J gene is TRBJ2-2, the V gene TRBV5-8; perhaps TRBD2 as D (5 bases). Germline V lookup: CDR1 SGHTS, CDR2 YDEGEE. The CDR3 contains 14 residues. Trimming took 3 bases from V and 4 from J, leaving 10 bases between them. CDR3 amino acids: CASSWPGGTGELFF. CDR3 in DNA: TGTGCCAGCAGCTGGCCCGGAGGCACCGGGGAGCTGTTTTTT.

This chain uses TRBV4-3 with TRBJ2-1, with TRBD2 matching 10 bases. Germline V gene data show CDR1 as LGHNA and CDR2 as YSLEER. This CDR3 spans 16 amino acids. V was pared by 0 bases and J by 9 bases, with 8 bases of the junction left unmatched. In DNA form, the CDR3 reads TGCGCCAGCAGCCAAGATCGAAGCGGGGGGGCCGGTGAGCAGTTCTTC. Its protein product is CASSQDRSGGAGEQFF.

This sequence joins TRBV10-1 and TRBJ2-7, with D possibly matching TRBD2 (7 bases). The CDR3 contains 15 residues. Germline V gives CDR1 WNHNN, CDR2 SYGVQD (reference sequence). The V gene lost 5 bases and the J gene lost 7 bases, with 21 bases spanning the gap. CDR3 bases: TGCGCCAGCAGTCTCCGGGGGGCGTCGGATTGGGAGCAGTACTTC. Translating gives CASSLRGASDWEQYF.

The chain carries TRBV15 and TRBJ1-4; no firm D call. Looked up from germline, CDR1 is LNHNV and CDR2 is YYDKDF (reference sequence). The ends were cut back, 4 bases at V and 3 bases at J, with 6 bases in the middle. The CDR3 is 13 residues long. For the CDR3, the DNA is TGTGCCACCAGCACAAGAGCTAATGAAAAACTGTTTTTT. Its protein is CATSTRANEKLFF.

The chain is built from TRBV9 and TRBJ1-1; 7 bases line up with TRBD1. From germline, CDR1 is SGDLS and CDR2 YYNGEE. V lost 3 bases, J lost 7 bases, and 6 bases stayed unmatched. This CDR3 comprises 13 residues. Here the CDR3 reads CASSGRQGSEAFF. The CDR3 coding sequence is TGTGCCAGCAGCGGTCGACAGGGTAGTGAAGCTTTCTTT.

The genes are TRBV24-1 and TRBJ2-1; possibly TRBD2 for D (6 bases). The CDR3 extends over 17 amino acids. Looked up from germline, CDR1 is KGHDR and CDR2 is SFDVKD. V lost 4 bases and J lost 3, with 18 bases in between. The CDR3 nucleotides are TGTGCCACCAGTGAATCGGATAGCGGCGTCCTCTACAATGAGCAGTTCTTC. Protein sequence: CATSESDSGVLYNEQFF.

The rearrangement joins TRBV7-8 to TRBJ2-2, with D possibly matching TRBD1 (5 bases). The ends were cut back, 5 bases at V and 1 base at J, with 11 bases in the middle. Germline V gene sequence: CDR1 SGHVS, CDR2 FQNEAQ. The CDR3 is 15 amino acids. For the CDR3, the DNA is TGTGCCAGCAGCAAAGTACAGGAGAACACCGGGGAGCTGTTTTTT. Translated: CASSKVQENTGELFF.

The rearrangement uses TRBV27 and TRBJ2-7; D uncertain. The ends were cut back, 6 bases at V and 6 bases at J, with 12 bases in the middle. This CDR3 region has 12 residues. The V gene's germline CDR1 is MNHEY and CDR2 SMNVEV (reference sequence). CDR3 DNA: TGTGCCAGCAGCTTGTTTGGAGCCGAGCAGTACTTC. Its translation is CASSLFGAEQYF.

This clone was seen only once. This chain uses TRBV9 with TRBJ2-2; D is possibly TRBD2 (5 bases). Per the germline V gene, CDR1 is SGDLS and CDR2 is YYNGEE. This CDR3 has 19 amino acids. Trimming took off 3 bases at V and 4 bases at J, with 25 bases between the two ends. CDR3 DNA: TGTGCCAGCAGCGACAATAGAGGAATAGCGCTCGAGGCCACCGGGGAGCTGTTTTTT. Translated, it gives CASSDNRGIALEATGELFF.

The V call is TRBV4-1, the J call TRBJ2-1; 9 bases are shared with TRBD1. V was pared by 8 bases and J by 1 base, with 0 bases of the junction left unmatched. CDR3 length: 13 amino acids. Germline CDR1 MGHRA, CDR2 YSYEKL. CDR3 DNA sequence: TGCGCCAGCGGGACAGGGTCCTACAATGAGCAGTTCTTC. The encoded protein is CASGTGSYNEQFF.

The V gene is TRBV11-2, the J gene TRBJ1-6, with no clear D. The CDR3 runs 14 residues. Per the germline V gene, CDR1 is SGHAT and CDR2 is FQNNGV. Trimming pared 6 bases from V and 6 bases from J, leaving 12 bases between. This chain's CDR3 is CASSSRGSNSPLHF. In DNA, the CDR3 is TGTGCCAGCAGTTCTCGGGGTTCTAATTCACCCCTCCACTTT.

This rearrangement joins TRBV7-3 to TRBJ2-5; 7 bases are a match to TRBD2. J lost 4 bases, V lost 5 bases, and 7 bases had no gene match. CDR3 length: 14 residues. The germline CDR1 and CDR2 sequences are SGHTA and FQGTGA. In DNA form, the CDR3 reads TGTGCCAGCAGCCCGGGGGGTTTGACAGAGACCCAGTACTTC. This translates into CASSPGGLTETQYF.